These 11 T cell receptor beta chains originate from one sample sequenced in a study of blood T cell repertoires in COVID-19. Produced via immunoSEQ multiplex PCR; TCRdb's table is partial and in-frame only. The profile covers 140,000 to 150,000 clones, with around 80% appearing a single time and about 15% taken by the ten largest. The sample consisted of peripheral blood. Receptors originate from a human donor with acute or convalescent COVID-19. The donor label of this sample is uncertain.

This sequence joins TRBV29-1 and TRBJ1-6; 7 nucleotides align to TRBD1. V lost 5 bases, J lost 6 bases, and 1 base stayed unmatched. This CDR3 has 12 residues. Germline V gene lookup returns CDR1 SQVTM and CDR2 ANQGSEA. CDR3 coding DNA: TGCAGCGTTCGACAGGGTAATTCACCCCTCCACTTT. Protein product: CSVRQGNSPLHF.

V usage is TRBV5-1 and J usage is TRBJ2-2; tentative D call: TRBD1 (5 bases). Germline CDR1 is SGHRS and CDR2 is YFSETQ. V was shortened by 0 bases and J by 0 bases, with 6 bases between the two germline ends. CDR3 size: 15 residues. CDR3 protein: CASSLGRANTGELFF. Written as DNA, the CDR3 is TGCGCCAGCAGCTTGGGCAGGGCGAACACCGGGGAGCTGTTTTTT.

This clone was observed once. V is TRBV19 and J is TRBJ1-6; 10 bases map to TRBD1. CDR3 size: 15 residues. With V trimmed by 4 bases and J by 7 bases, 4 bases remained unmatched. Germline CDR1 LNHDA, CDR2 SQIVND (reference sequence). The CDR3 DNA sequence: TGTGCCAGTAGTACAAGGGACAGGGGAAATTCACCCCTCCACTTT. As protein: CASSTRDRGNSPLHF.

The CDR3 nucleotides read TGCAGTGCAAAGTCCGGGAATCGCTACACCTTC. Translation: CSAKSGNRYTF. The chain couples TRBV20-1 to TRBJ1-2; the D is unclear. In germline, CDR1 is DFQATT, CDR2 SNEGSKA (reference sequence). This CDR3 has 11 amino acids. V shed 6 bases and J shed 9 bases, with 14 bases lying between them.

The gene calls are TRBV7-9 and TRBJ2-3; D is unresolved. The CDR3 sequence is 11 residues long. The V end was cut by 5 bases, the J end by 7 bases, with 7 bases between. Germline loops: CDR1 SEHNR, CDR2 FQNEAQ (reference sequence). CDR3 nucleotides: TGTGCCAGCAGCGTCTCTAATACGCAGTATTTT. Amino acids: CASSVSNTQYF.

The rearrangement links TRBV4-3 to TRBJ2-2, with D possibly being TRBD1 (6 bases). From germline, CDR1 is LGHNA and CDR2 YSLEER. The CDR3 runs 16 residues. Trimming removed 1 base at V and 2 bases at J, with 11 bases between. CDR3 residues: CASSQATGENTGELFF. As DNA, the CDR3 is TGCGCCAGCAGCCAAGCGACAGGCGAAAACACCGGGGAGCTGTTTTTT.

The CDR3 spells CASSLTNDRVRQPQHF. The CDR3 region has the DNA TGTGCCAGTAGCCTCACTAATGACAGGGTCCGTCAGCCCCAGCATTTT. This chain joins TRBV19 and TRBJ1-5; 7 bases are shared with TRBD1. Trimming at V came to 6 bases and at J to 6 bases, leaving 14 bases not matched to a gene. CDR3 length equals 16 residues. Germline V gene data show CDR1 as LNHDA and CDR2 as SQIVND (reference sequence).

The CDR3 sequence is CASSLAGNTEAFF. The CDR3 region has the DNA TGTGCCAGCAGCTTAGCAGGGAACACTGAAGCTTTCTTT. The chain combines TRBV11-3 with TRBJ1-1; D remains unclear. This CDR3 is 13 amino acids long. The V gene lost 1 base and the J gene lost 1 base, with 4 bases spanning the gap. The germline CDR1 and CDR2 sequences are SGHNT and YENEEA.

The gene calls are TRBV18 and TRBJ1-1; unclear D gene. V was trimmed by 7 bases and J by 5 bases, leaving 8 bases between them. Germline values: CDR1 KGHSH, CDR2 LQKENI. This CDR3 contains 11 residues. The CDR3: CASLIGTEAFF. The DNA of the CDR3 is TGTGCCAGCTTGATCGGGACTGAAGCTTTCTTT.

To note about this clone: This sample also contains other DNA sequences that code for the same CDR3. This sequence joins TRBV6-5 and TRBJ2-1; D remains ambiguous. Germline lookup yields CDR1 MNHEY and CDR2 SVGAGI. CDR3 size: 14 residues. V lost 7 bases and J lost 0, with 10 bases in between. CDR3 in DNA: TGTGCCAGCACCACAGCCGGCTCCTACAATGAGCAGTTCTTC. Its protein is CASTTAGSYNEQFF.

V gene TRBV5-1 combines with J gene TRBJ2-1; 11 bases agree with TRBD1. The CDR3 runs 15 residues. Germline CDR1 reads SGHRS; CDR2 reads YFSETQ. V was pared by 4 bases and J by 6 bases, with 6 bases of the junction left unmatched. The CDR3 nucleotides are TGCGCCAGCAGCCCCGGGACAGGGGGTTTCAATGAGCAGTTCTTC. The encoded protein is CASSPGTGGFNEQFF.